This T cell receptor (beta chain) is from a study of blood T cell repertoires in COVID-19. In the original processing: Reference gene primer amplification yielded estimated nucleated cell counts. The method was immunoSEQ multiplex PCR; TCRdb's version includes in-frame clones alone and lacks a portion of them. That table gives V, J and clone size, and the DNA gave D and trimming. Here the sample spans about 270,000 clones, just under 90% being singletons. Per germline, CDR1 SGHRS and CDR2 YFSETQ. The V end was cut by 0 bases, the J end by 2 bases, with 8 bases between. CDR3 length: 14 amino acids. J is TRBJ1-2 and V is TRBV5-1; D unresolved. The receptor was isolated from a woman in her fifties or sixties who had recovered from COVID-19. Material for sequencing was PBMCs or T cells enriched from blood (not recorded which). CDR3 coding DNA: TGCGCCAGCAGCTTGGTGGCGGCGAACTATGGCTACACCTTC. Translated, it gives CASSLVAANYGYTF.